This entry lists 4 T cell receptor beta chains sequenced from one sample in a study of blood T cells in healthy people across ages. For the second PCR, which ran for about 7 to 11 cycles, a sample-barcoded 5' primer and a J-beta primer mix were used. TCRdb independently ran MiXCR on the 5' RACE reads; one entry per CDR3 protein. The table lists over a million distinct CDR3 sequences, roughly 40% of them singletons, with 7.9% in the top ten. The specimen was blood. Receptors were obtained from a woman aged 18-29 years in good health.

V usage is TRBV5-1 and J usage is TRBJ2-1, with D possibly matching TRBD2 (7 bases). Trimming took off 2 bases at V and 7 bases at J, with 16 bases between the two ends. This CDR3 region has 15 residues. Germline V CDR1 and CDR2: SGHRS, YFSETQ. The CDR3 sequence: CASSLLVGGRNEQFF. The CDR3 bases are TGCGCCAGCAGCTTACTCGTGGGGGGGCGGAATGAGCAGTTCTTC.

The chain is built from TRBV7-2 and TRBJ1-2, with TRBD1 matching over 8 bases. The V segment lost 5 bases and the J segment 4 bases; nucleotides outside the gene matches: 9. Germline V CDR1 and CDR2: SGHTA, FQGNSA. The CDR3 contains 15 residues. The CDR3 loop reads CASSPRQGTGYGYTF. The CDR3 nucleotides read TGTGCCAGCAGCCCCCGCCAGGGGACAGGCTATGGCTACACCTTC.

V usage is TRBV29-1 and J usage is TRBJ2-1, with D perhaps being TRBD1 or TRBD2 (5 bases each). The J call may be mistaken, given a closer DNA end match to TRBJ2-7. The length of the CDR3 is 13 residues. Germline V CDR1 and CDR2: SQVTM, ANQGSEA. The CDR3 reads CSGTPDGHNEQYF. The CDR3 DNA follows: TGCAGCGGGACTCCTGACGGACACAATGAGCAGTACTTC.

The chain employs TRBV27 and TRBJ1-2, with 7 bases fitting TRBD1. Trimming took 11 bases from V and 1 from J; bases not matched to a gene: 13. This CDR3 has 15 amino acids. Per the germline V gene, CDR1 is MNHEY and CDR2 is SMNVEV (reference sequence). CDR3 region: CARTRTTGLNYGYTF. Written as DNA, the CDR3 is TGTGCCCGCACCAGAACGACAGGGCTTAACTATGGCTACACCTTC.